Below are 6 T cell receptor beta chains sequenced from a single sample in a study of spatial heterogeneity in lung cancer (dated by TCRdb to the late 2010s). The method behind the library was 5' RACE. Sequencing was performed on a NextSeq 500. TCRdb's own reprocessing of the public reads used fastp at Q25 and MiXCR and kept productive beta chains. CDR3 protein duplicates are merged, each entry listing the most common genes and DNA. For this sample the table gives about 120,000 distinct CDR3 sequences, of which 10% to 15% were detected only once. The top ten hold around a sixth of the sample. The meaning of the sample's time point label: blood at routine non-recurrence follow-up after resection. Whole RNA extracted from tumor and nontumor lung tissue, or from cryopreserved PBMC samples, was used for TCR sequencing without cell sorting. Specimen: PBMCs, collected at follow-up. These receptors were taken from a male donor with early-stage non-small cell lung cancer.

In its sample, this clonotype was seen a few times. The chain joins TRBV10-2 to TRBJ2-2, with 11 bases aligning to TRBD1. The V gene end was trimmed by 6 bases and the J gene end by 6 bases; junction bases not matched to a gene: 3. CDR1 is WSHSY and CDR2 is SAAADI in the germline V gene. The CDR3 has 14 amino acids. CDR3 bases: TGCGCCAGCAGAAGGGACAGGGGGTCCGGGGAGCTGTTTTTT. Translating it yields CASRRDRGSGELFF.

Ten or more counts support this clonotype. In nucleotides, the CDR3 is TGCAGTGCGCTGGGCGACAGGGGGTTTAGGGGCACAGATACGCAGTATTTT. Translation: CSALGDRGFRGTDTQYF. This rearrangement joins TRBV20-1 to TRBJ2-3, with TRBD1 matching over 9 bases. The CDR3 covers 17 residues. J gave up 1 base and V 6 bases, and 14 bases lay outside the gene matches. Germline-derived CDR1 and CDR2 are DFQATT and SNEGSKA (reference sequence).

V gene TRBV20-1 combines with J gene TRBJ1-6, with D unclear. The CDR3 consists of 10 residues. V lost 0 bases to trimming and J lost 17 bases, with 8 bases between them. Germline V gives CDR1 DFQATT, CDR2 SNEGSKA (reference sequence). CDR3 bases: TGCAGTGCTAGAGAGGATTCGTTCCACTTT. This encodes CSAREDSFHF.

This clonotype was counted at least ten times. The chain couples TRBV28 to TRBJ2-3; D not certain. Between the trimmed V and J ends, which lost 8 bases and 2 bases, there was a span of 14 bases. Per the germline V gene, CDR1 is MDHEN and CDR2 is SYDVKM. The CDR3 covers 14 residues. The CDR3 here is CASHMGQNTDTQYF. In DNA, the CDR3 is TGTGCCAGCCATATGGGCCAGAACACAGATACGCAGTATTTT.

The chain carries TRBV12-3 or TRBV12-4 and TRBJ1-2; D remains ambiguous. V lost 2 bases, J lost 2 bases, and 12 bases lay in between. There are 15 residues in the CDR3. The CDR3 bases are TGTGCCAGCAGTTTACGTGGCAGAAACAACTATGGCTACACCTTC. Translating it yields CASSLRGRNNYGYTF.

The chain's CDR3 is CASSLVGISNQPQHF. The CDR3 DNA reads as TGTGCCAGCAGCTTGGTGGGAATTAGCAATCAGCCCCAGCATTTT. V gene TRBV5-5 combines with J gene TRBJ1-5; D is unresolved. The CDR3 has 15 amino acids. Trimming took 0 bases from V and 0 from J, leaving 7 bases between them. Germline V gene lookup returns CDR1 SGHKS and CDR2 YYEKEE (reference sequence).